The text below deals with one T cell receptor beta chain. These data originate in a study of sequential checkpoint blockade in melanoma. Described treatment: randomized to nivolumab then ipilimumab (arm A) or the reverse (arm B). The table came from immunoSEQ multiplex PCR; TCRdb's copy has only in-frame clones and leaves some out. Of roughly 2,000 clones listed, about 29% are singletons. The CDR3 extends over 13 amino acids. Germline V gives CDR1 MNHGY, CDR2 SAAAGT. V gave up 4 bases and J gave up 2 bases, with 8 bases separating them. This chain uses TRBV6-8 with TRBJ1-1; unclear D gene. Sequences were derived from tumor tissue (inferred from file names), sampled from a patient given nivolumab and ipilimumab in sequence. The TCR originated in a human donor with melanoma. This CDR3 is CASSFQRNTEAFF. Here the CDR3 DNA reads TGTGCCAGCAGTTTCCAGAGAAACACTGAAGCTTTCTTT.